This TCR beta chain was identified during a study of technical replicates of blood from a handful of donors. Trimming shortened V by 3 bases and J by 6 bases, and 10 bases separated the two germline ends. The CDR3 runs 13 residues. Germline values: CDR1 MNHEY, CDR2 SMNVEV (reference sequence). Some clones are missing from TCRdb's copy, which holds only in-frame ones; the method was immunoSEQ multiplex PCR. The table includes some 87,000 clones, 95% to 98% detected once. This clonotype originated in a human donor in good health. The sequencing input was T cells isolated from PBMCs. The J gene is TRBJ2-3, the V gene TRBV27; D is unclear. This chain's CDR3 is CASSFRHRDTQYF. The DNA for the CDR3 is TGTGCCAGCAGTTTTAGACATCGGGATACGCAGTATTTT.